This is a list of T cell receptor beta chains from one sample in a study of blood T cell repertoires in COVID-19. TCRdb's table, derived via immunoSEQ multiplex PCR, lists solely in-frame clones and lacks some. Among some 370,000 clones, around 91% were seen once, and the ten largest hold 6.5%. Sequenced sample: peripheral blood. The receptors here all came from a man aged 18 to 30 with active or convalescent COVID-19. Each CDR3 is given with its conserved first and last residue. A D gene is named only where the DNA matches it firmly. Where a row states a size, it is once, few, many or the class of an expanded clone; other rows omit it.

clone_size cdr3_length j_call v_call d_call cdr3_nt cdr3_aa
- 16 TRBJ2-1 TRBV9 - TGTGCCAGCAGTACTAGACAGGGAGGTAACTACAATGAGCAGTTCTTC CASSTRQGGNYNEQFF
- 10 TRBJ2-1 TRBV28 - TGTGCCAGCAGTTTCAGTGAGCAGTTCTTC CASSFSEQFF
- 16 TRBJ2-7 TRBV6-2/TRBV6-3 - TGTGCCAGCAGTTTAACCGGGACACCGAGGTTTTACGAGCAGTACTTC CASSLTGTPRFYEQYF
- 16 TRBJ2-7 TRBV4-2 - TGTGCCAGCAGCCAAGAGTCAGGGGTATCGGCCTACGAGCAGTACTTC CASSQESGVSAYEQYF
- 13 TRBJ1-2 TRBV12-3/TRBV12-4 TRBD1 TGTGCCAGCAGTTCGCTACAGGGGTATGGCTACACCTTC CASSSLQGYGYTF
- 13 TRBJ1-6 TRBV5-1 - TGCGCCAGCAGCTTACAGGATTTTTCACCCCTCCACTTT CASSLQDFSPLHF
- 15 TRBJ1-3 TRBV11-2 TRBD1 TGTGCCAGCAGCTCGAGGACAGGGTTCGGAAACACCATATATTTT CASSSRTGFGNTIYF
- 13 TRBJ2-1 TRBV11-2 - TGTGCCAGCAGCTTTTCCGCGGGAAACGAGCAGTTCTTC CASSFSAGNEQFF
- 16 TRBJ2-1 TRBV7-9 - TGTGCCAGCAGCTTAGTTGGGGGGGCCTCCTACAATGAGCAGTTCTTC CASSLVGGASYNEQFF
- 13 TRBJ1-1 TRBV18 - TGTGCCAGCTCACCATCCGGAGACACTGAAGCTTTCTTT CASSPSGDTEAFF
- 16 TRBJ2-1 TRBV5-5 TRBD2 TGTGCCAGCAGCTTCATTAGCGGGAGCGTTACAGATGAGCAGTTCTTC CASSFISGSVTDEQFF
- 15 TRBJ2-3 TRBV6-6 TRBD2 TGTGCCAGCAGTCCTAGCGGGACCAGCACAGATACGCAGTATTTT CASSPSGTSTDTQYF
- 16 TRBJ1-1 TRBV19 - TGTGCCAGTAGTATCCCTCACAGGGCTCGAGACACTGAAGCTTTCTTT CASSIPHRARDTEAFF
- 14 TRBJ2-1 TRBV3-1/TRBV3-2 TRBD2 TGTGCCAGCAGCCAAGATCGGGGGGGGAATGAGCAGTTCTTC CASSQDRGGNEQFF
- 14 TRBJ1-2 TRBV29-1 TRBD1 TGCAGCGTTTACAACCCGGGACAGGAGTATGGCTACACCTTC CSVYNPGQEYGYTF
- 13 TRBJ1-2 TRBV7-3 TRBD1 TGTGCCAGCAGCCTAGGGACAGGGCTTGGCTACACCTTC CASSLGTGLGYTF
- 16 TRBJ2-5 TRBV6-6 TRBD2 TGTGCCAGCAGTTACTGGGCGGGGGGAAACCAAGAGACCCAGTACTTC CASSYWAGGNQETQYF
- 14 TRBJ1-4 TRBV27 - TGTGCCAGCAGGGGCACGGTATTAGGCGAAAAACTGTTTTTT CASRGTVLGEKLFF
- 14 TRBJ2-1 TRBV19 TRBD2 TGTGCCAGTAATGCCGGGACTACCAACAATGAGCAGTTCTTC CASNAGTTNNEQFF
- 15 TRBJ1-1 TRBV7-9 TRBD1 TGTGCCAGCAGCGTAACGGGGACAGGGAGCACTGAAGCTTTCTTT CASSVTGTGSTEAFF
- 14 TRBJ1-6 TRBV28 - TGTGCCACCGCCCTCCGGCAGGCCGGCCTTCCCCTCCACTTT CATALRQAGLPLHF
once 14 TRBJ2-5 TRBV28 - TGTGCCAGCAGTCGACCGCTGGGCGCTGAGACCCAGTACTTC CASSRPLGAETQYF
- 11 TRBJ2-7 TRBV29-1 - TGCAGCGGGACAAACTCCTACGAGCAGTACTTC CSGTNSYEQYF
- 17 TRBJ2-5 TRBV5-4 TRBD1 TGTGCCAGCAGCTGGACCGGGACAGGGCGTTCGCAAGAGACCCAGTACTTC CASSWTGTGRSQETQYF
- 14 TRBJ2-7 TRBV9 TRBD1 TGTGCCAGCAGCCCAACCGGGACAGGCTACGAGCAGTACTTC CASSPTGTGYEQYF
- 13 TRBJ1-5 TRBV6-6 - TGTGCCAGCTATCCAGGGGCCAATCAGCCCCAGCATTTT CASYPGANQPQHF
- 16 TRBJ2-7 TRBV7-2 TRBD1 TGTGCCAGCAGCTTAACGGGGACAGTTATCTACTCCGAGCAGTACTTC CASSLTGTVIYSEQYF
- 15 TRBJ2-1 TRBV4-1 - TGCGCCAGCAGCCAAGATCCCCGCGCTTACAATGAGCAGTTCTTC CASSQDPRAYNEQFF
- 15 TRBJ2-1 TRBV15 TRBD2 TGTGCCACCAGCAGTACTAGCGGGTTCTACAATGAGCAGTTCTTC CATSSTSGFYNEQFF
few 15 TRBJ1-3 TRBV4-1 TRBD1 TGCGCCAGCAGCCACGACAGGGGCTCCGGAAACACCATATATTTT CASSHDRGSGNTIYF
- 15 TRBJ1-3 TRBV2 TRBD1 TGTGCCAGCAGCTCACAGGGGGCGGCGGGAAACACCATATATTTT CASSSQGAAGNTIYF
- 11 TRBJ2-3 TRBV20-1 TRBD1 TGCAGTGCTAACAGGGGGGATACGCAGTATTTT CSANRGDTQYF
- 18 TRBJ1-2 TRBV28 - TGTGCCAGCAGCTCTTGGGAGGGCAGGGCGAAACCAAAATATGGCTACACCTTC CASSSWEGRAKPKYGYTF
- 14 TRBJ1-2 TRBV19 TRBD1 TGTGCCAGTAGTATGACAGGGTCAGGCTATGGCTACACCTTC CASSMTGSGYGYTF
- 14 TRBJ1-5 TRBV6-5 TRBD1 TGTGCCAGCAGTAGGGGACAGGGGGGTCAGCCCCAGCATTTT CASSRGQGGQPQHF
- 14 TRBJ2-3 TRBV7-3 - TGTGCCAGCAGCTTAGCGTTCAGCACAGATACGCAGTATTTT CASSLAFSTDTQYF
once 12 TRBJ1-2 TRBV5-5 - TGTGCCAGCAGCTACACAGTCTATGGCTACACCTTC CASSYTVYGYTF
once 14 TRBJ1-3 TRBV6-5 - TGTGCCAGCAGTTCTATTGGCTCTGGAAACACCATATATTTT CASSSIGSGNTIYF
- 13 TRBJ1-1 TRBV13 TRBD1 TGTGCCAGCAGTTCGGACAGGGCGTGGGAAGCTTTCTTT CASSSDRAWEAFF
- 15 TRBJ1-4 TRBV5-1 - TGCGCCAGCAGCTTGGCTCCGGGACAAGACTTCGAACTGTTTTTT CASSLAPGQDFELFF
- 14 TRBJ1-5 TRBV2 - TGTGCCAGCAGTAGGGGGGGCTCCCCCCAGCCCCAGCATTTT CASSRGGSPQPQHF